This T cell receptor beta chain was documented in a study of T cell responses to AZD1222 COVID-19 vaccine. The study, taken as a whole, reports: Baseline seropositives among AZD1222 recipients totaled only six or seven. Sampled repertoires all dated from after the peak T cell response. Clonal diversity may have been underestimated, and the donors were mostly white British, with more females than males.

There are a few counts of this clone. Its antigen is as yet unknown. Only in-frame clones appear in the TCRdb table, and some are missing; sequencing was by immunoSEQ multiplex PCR. In the table there are tens of thousands of clones, about 88% of which are singletons. The CDR3 loop spans 15 amino acids. CDR1 is MGHRA, CDR2 YSYEKL, per germline. The germline V and J ends were trimmed by 6 bases and 2 bases, with 17 bases remaining between them. The sample consisted of peripheral blood, taken on day 0 of AZD1222 vaccination. This rearrangement joins TRBV4-1 to TRBJ2-7; D is possibly TRBD1 (6 bases). The TCR originated in an adult in good health. CDR3 DNA: TGCGCCAGCAGTCCGATCGTGGGGGCGGCCTACGAGCAGTACTTC. Protein sequence: CASSPIVGAAYEQYF.